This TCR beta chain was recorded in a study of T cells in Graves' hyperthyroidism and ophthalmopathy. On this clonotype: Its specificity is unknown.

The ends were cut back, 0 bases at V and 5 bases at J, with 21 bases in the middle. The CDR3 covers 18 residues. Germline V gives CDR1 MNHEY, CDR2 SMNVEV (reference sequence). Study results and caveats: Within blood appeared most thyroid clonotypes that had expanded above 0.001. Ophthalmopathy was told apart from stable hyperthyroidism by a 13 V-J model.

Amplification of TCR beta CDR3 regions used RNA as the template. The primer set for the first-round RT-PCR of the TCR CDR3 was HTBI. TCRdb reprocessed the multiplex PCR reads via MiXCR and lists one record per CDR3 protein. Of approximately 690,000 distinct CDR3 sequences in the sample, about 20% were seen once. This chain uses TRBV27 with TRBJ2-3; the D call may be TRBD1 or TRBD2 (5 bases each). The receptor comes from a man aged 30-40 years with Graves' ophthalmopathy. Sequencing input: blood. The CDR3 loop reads CASSLSVIREGGGDTQYF. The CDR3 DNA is TGTGCCAGCAGTTTATCGGTCATTCGAGAAGGTGGGGGAGATACGCAGTATTTT.